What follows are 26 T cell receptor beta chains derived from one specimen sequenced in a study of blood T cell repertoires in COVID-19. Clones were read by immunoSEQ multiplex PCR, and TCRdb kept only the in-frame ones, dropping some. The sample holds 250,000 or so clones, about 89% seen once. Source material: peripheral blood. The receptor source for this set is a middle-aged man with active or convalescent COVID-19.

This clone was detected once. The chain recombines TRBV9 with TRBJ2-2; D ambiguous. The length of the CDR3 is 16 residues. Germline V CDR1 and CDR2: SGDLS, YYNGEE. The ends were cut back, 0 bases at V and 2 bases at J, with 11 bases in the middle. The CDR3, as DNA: TGTGCCAGCAGCGTAGGAGTCCTAGACAACACCGGGGAGCTGTTTTTT. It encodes CASSVGVLDNTGELFF.

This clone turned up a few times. This chain's CDR3 is CASSLQGSNQPQHF. CDR3 in DNA: TGTGCCAGCAGCTTACAGGGTAGCAATCAGCCCCAGCATTTT. This chain uses TRBV6-6 with TRBJ1-5; D is perhaps TRBD1 (6 bases). The ends were cut back, 6 bases at V and 0 bases at J, with 9 bases in the middle. Germline V gives CDR1 MNHNY, CDR2 SVGAGI (reference sequence). CDR3 length: 14 amino acids.

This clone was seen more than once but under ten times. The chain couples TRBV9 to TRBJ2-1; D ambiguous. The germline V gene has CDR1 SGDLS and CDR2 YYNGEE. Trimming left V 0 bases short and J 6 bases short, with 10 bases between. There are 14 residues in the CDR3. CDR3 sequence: CASSVEERANEQFF. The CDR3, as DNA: TGTGCCAGCAGCGTAGAAGAACGAGCCAATGAGCAGTTCTTC.

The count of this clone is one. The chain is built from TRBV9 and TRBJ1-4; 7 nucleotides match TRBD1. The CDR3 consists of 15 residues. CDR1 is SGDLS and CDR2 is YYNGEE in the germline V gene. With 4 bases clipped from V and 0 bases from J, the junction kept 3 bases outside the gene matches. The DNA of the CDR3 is TGTGCCAGCAGCTCGGGACAGACAACTAATGAAAAACTGTTTTTT. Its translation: CASSSGQTTNEKLFF.

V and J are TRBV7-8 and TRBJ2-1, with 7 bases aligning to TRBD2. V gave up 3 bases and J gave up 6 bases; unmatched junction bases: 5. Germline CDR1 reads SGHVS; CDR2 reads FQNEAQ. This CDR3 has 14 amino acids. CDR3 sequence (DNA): TGTGCCAGCAGCTTGTTCGGGACTACCAATGAGCAGTTCTTC. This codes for CASSLFGTTNEQFF.

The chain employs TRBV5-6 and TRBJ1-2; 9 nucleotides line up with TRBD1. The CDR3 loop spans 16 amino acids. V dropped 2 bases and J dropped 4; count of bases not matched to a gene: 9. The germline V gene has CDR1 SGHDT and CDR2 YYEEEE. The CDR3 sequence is CASSLPGQGGIYGYTF. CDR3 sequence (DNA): TGTGCCAGCAGCTTACCGGGACAGGGAGGCATCTATGGCTACACCTTC. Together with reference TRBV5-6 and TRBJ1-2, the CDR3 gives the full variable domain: DAGVTQSPTHLIKTRGQQVTLRCSPKSGHDTVSWYQQALGQGPQFIFQYYEEEERQRGNFPDRFSGHQFPNYSSELNVNALLLGDSALYLCASSLPGQGGIYGYTFGSGTRLTVV.

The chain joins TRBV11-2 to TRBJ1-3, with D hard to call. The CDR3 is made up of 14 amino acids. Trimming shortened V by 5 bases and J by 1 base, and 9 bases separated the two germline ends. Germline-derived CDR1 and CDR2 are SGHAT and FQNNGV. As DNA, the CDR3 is TGTGCCAGCAGCCCCGACATTTCTGGAAACACCATATATTTT. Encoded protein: CASSPDISGNTIYF.

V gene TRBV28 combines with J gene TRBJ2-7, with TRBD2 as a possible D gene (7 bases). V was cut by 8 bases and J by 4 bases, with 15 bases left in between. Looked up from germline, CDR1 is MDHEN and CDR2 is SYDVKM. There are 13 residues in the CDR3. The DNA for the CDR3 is TGTGCCAGCCGGGGGGCCGGGGGTTACGAGCAGTACTTC. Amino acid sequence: CASRGAGGYEQYF.

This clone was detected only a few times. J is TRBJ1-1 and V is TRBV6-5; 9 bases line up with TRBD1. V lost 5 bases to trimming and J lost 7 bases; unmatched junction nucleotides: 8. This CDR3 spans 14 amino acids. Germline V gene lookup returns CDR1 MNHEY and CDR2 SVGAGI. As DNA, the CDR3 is TGTGCCAGCAGTACGGGACAGGGAGCCATTGAAGCTTTCTTT. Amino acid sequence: CASSTGQGAIEAFF.

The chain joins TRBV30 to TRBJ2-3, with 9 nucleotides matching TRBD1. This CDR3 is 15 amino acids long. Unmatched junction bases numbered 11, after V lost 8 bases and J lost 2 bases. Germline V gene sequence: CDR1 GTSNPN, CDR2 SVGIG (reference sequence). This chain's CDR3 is CASRDRVTLTDTQYF. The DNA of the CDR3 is TGTGCCAGCCGGGACAGGGTTACCCTCACAGATACGCAGTATTTT.

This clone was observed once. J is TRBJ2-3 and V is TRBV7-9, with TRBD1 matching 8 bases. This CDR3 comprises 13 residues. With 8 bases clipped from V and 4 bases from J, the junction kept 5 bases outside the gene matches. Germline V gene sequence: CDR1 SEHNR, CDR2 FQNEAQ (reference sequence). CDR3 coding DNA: TGTGCCAGCCTCACAGGGGGACCAGATACGCAGTATTTT. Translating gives CASLTGGPDTQYF.

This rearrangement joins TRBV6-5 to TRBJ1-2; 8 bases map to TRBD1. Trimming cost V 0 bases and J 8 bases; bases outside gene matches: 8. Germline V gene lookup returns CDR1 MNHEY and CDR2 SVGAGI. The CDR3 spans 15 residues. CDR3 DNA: TGTGCCAGCAGTTACTCAAGCGGGACAGGTAGCGGCTACACCTTC. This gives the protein CASSYSSGTGSGYTF.

CDR3 in DNA: TGTGCCAGCGGACCCGGGGATGGCTACACCTTC. Translating gives CASGPGDGYTF. The genes are TRBV7-9 and TRBJ1-2; D unclear. The CDR3 is 11 amino acids. V dropped 8 bases and J dropped 6 bases, with 10 bases sitting between them. Germline-derived CDR1 and CDR2 are SEHNR and FQNEAQ (reference sequence).

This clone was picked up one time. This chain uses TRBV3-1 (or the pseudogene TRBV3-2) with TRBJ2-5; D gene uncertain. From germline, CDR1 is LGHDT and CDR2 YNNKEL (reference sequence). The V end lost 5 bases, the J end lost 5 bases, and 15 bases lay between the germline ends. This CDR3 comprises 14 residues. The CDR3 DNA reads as TGTGCCAGCAGCTCAGAGAGCCACGGGGAGACCCAGTACTTC. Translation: CASSSESHGETQYF.

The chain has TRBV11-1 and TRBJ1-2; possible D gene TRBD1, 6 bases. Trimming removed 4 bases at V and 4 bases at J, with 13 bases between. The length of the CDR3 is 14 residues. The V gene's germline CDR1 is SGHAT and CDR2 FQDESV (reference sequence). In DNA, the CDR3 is TGTGCCAGCAGCTCCAGGGGATCTAGCTATGGCTACACCTTC. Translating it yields CASSSRGSSYGYTF.

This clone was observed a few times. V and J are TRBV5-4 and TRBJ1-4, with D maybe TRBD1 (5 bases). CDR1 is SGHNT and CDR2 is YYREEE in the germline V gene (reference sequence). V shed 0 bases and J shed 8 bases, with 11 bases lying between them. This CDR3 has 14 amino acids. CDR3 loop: CASSLEGIREKLFF. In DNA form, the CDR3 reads TGTGCCAGCAGCTTGGAGGGGATTCGCGAAAAACTGTTTTTT.

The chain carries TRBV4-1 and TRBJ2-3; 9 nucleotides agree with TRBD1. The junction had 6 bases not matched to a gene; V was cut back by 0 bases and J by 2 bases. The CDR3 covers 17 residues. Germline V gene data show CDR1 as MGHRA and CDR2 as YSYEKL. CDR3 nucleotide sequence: TGCGCCAGCAGCCAAGATACTGGACAGGGGTTCACAGATACGCAGTATTTT. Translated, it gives CASSQDTGQGFTDTQYF.

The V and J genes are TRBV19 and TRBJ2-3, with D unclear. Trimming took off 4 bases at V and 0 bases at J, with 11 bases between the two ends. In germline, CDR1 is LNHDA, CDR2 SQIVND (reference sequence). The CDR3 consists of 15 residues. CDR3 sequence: CASSTYYTSTDTQYF. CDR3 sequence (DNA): TGTGCCAGTAGTACATACTATACTAGCACAGATACGCAGTATTTT.

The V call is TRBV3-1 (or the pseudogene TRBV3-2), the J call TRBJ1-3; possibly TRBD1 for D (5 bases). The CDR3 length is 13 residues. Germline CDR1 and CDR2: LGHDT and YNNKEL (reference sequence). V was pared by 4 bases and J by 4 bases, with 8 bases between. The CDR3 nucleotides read TGTGCCAGCAGCCCAGGGTTAGGAAACACCATATATTTT. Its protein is CASSPGLGNTIYF.

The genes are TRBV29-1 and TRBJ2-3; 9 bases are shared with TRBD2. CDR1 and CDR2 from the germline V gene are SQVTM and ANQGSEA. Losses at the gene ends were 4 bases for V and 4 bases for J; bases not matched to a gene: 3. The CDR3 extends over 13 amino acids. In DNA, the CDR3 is TGCAGCGTTGCTAGCGGGGCTCCAGATACGCAGTATTTT. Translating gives CSVASGAPDTQYF.

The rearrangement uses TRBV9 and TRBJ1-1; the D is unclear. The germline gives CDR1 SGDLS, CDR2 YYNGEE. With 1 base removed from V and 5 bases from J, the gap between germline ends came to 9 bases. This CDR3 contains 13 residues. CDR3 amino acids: CASSVRERTEAFF. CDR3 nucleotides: TGTGCCAGCAGCGTAAGGGAGAGGACTGAAGCTTTCTTT.

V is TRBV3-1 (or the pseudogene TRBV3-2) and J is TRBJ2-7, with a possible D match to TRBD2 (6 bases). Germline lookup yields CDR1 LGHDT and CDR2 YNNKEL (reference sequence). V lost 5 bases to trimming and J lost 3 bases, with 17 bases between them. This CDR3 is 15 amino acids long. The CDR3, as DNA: TGTGCCAGCAGCGCCACTCCTCCGACTAGCTACGAGCAGTACTTC. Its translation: CASSATPPTSYEQYF.

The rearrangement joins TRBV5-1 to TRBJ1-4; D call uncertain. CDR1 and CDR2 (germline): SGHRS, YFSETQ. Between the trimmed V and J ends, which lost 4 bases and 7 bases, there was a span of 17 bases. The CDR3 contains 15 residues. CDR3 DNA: TGCGCCAGCAGCAAAAGTGGAGGATCCGGTGAAAAACTGTTTTTT. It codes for CASSKSGGSGEKLFF.

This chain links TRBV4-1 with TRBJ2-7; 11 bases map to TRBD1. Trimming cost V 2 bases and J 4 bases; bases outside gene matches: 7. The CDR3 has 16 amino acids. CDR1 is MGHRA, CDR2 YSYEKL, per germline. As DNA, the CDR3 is TGCGCCAGCAGCCAATTAGGAGGACAGGGGGCTTACGAGCAGTACTTC. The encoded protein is CASSQLGGQGAYEQYF.

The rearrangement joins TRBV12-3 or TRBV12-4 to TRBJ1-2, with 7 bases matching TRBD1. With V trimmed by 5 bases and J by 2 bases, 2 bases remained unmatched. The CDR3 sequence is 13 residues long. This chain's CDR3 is CASSEDRNYGYTF. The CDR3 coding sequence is TGTGCCAGCAGTGAGGACAGGAACTATGGCTACACCTTC.

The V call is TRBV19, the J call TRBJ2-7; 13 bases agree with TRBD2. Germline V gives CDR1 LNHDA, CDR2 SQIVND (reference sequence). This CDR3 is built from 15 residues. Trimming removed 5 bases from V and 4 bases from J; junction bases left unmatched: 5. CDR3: CASSETGLAGYEQYF. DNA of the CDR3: TGTGCCAGTAGTGAAACGGGACTAGCGGGATACGAGCAGTACTTC.